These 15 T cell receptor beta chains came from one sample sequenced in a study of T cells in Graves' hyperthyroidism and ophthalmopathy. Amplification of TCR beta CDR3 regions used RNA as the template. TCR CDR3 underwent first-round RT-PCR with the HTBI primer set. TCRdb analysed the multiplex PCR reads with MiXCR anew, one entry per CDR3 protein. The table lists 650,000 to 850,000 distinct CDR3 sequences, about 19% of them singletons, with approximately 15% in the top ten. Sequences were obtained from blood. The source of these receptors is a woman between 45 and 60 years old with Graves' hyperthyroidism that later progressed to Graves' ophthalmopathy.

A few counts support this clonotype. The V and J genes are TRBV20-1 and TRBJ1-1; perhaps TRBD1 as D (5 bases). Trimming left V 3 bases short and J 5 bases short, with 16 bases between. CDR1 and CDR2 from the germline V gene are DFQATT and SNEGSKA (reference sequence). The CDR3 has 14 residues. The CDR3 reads CSASRLAGGTEAFF. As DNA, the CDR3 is TGCAGTGCTAGCCGCCTGGCGGGGGGGACTGAAGCTTTCTTT.

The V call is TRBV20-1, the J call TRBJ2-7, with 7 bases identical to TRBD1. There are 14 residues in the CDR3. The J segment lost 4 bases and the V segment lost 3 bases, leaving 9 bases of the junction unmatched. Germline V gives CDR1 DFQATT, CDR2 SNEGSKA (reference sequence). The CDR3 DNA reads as TGCAGTGCTAGGGGTAGGACAGGATTATACGAGCAGTACTTC. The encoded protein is CSARGRTGLYEQYF.

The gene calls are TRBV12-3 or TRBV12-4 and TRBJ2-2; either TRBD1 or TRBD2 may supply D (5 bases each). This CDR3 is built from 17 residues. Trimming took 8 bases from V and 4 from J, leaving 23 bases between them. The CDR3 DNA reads TGTGCCAGCGTCCCATGGGGCCCCGGGATTAGCACCGGGGAGCTGTTTTTT. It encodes CASVPWGPGISTGELFF.

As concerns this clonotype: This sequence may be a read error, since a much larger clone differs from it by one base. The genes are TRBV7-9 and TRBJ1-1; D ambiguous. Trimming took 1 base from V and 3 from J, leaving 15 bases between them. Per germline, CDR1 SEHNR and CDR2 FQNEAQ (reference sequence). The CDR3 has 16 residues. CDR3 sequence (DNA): TGTGCCAGCAGCTTAGATGGCGCCAGTTCTCACACTGAAGCTTTCTTT. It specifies CASSLDGASSHTEAFF.

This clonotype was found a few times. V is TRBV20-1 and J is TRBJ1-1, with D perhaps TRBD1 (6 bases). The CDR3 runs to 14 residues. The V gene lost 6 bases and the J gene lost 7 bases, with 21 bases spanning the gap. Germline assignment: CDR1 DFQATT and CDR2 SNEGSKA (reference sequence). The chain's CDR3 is CSAPRGGRTVEAFF. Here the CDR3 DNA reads TGCAGTGCCCCCCGAGGGGGTAGGACGGTTGAAGCTTTCTTT.

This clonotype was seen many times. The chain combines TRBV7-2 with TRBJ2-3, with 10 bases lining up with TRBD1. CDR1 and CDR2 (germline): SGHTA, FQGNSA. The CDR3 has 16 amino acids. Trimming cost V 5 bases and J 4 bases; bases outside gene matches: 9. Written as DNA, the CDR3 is TGTGCCAGCAGCATCAGGACAGGGGGAGGTGCAGATACGCAGTATTTT. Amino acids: CASSIRTGGGADTQYF.

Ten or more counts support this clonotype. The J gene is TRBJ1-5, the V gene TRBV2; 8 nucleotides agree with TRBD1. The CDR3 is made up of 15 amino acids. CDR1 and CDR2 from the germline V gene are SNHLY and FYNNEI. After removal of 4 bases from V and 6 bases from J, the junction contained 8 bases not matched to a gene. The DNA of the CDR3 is TGTGCCAGCAGTGGAGGACAGGGTGAAGGTCAGCCCCAGCATTTT. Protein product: CASSGGQGEGQPQHF.

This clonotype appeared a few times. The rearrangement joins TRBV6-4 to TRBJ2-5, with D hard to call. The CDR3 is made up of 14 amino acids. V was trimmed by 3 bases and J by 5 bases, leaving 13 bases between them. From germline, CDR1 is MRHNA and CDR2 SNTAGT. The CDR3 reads CASSEGEVGETQYF. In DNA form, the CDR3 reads TGTGCCAGCAGTGAAGGCGAGGTTGGGGAGACCCAGTACTTC.

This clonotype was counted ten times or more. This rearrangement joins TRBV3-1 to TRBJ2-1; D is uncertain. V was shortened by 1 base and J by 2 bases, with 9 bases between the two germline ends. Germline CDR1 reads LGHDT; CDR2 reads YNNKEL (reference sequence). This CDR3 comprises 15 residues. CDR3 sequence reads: CASSQAYPAYNEQFF. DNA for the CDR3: TGTGCCAGCAGCCAAGCGTACCCGGCCTACAATGAGCAGTTCTTC.

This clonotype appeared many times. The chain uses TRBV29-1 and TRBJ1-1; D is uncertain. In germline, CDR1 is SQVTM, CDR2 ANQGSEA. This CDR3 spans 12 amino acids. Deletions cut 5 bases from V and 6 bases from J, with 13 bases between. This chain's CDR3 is CSVPTGRAEAFF. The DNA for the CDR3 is TGCAGCGTTCCTACTGGGAGGGCTGAAGCTTTCTTT. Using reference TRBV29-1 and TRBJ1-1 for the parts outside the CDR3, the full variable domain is SAVISQKPSRDICQRGTSLTIQCQVDSQVTMMFWYRQQPGQSLTLIATANQGSEATYESGFVIDKFPISRPNLTFSTLTVSNMSPEDSSIYLCSVPTGRAEAFFGQGTRLTVV.

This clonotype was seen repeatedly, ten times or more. For the CDR3, the DNA is TGTGCCAGCTCACCCGCTTCGGGACGCACTGAAGCTTTCTTT. Its translation is CASSPASGRTEAFF. The chain carries TRBV18 and TRBJ1-1, with D perhaps TRBD1 (5 bases). Germline values: CDR1 KGHSH, CDR2 LQKENI. This CDR3 contains 14 residues. V lost 3 bases, J lost 4 bases, and 12 bases lay in between.

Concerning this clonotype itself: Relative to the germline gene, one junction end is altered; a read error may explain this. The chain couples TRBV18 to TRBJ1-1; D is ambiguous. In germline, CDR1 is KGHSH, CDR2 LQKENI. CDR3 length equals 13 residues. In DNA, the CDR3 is TGTGCCAGCTCACTGGTCGAAAACACTGGAGCTTTCTTT. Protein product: CASSLVENTGAFF.

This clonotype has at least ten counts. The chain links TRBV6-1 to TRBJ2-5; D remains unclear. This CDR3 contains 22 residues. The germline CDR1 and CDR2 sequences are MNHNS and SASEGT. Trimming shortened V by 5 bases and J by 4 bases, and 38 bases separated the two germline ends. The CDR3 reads CASSSRAEAPPLSYGRVETQYF. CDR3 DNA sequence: TGTGCCAGCAGTTCCCGGGCCGAGGCCCCCCCGCTCTCCTATGGGCGCGTAGAGACCCAGTACTTC.

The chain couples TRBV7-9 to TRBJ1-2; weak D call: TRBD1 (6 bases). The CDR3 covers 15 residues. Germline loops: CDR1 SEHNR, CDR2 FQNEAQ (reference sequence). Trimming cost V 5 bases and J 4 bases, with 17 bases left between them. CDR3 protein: CASSAGTLPVYGYTF. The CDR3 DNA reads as TGTGCCAGCAGCGCCGGGACACTGCCCGTCTATGGCTACACCTTC. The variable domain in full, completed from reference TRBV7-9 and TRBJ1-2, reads DTGVSQNPRHKITKRGQNVTFRCDPISEHNRLYWYRQTLGQGPEFLTYFQNEAQLEKSRLLSDRFSAERPKGSFSTLEIQRTEQGDSAMYLCASSAGTLPVYGYTFGSGTRLTVV.

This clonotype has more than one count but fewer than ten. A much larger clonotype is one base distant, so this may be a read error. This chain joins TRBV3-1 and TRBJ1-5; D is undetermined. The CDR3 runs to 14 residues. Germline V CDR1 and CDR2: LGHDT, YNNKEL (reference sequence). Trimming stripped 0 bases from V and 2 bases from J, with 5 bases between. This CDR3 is CASSQDGRNQPQHF. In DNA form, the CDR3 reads TGTGCCAGCAGCCAAGACGGTCGCAATCAGCCCCAGCATTTT.